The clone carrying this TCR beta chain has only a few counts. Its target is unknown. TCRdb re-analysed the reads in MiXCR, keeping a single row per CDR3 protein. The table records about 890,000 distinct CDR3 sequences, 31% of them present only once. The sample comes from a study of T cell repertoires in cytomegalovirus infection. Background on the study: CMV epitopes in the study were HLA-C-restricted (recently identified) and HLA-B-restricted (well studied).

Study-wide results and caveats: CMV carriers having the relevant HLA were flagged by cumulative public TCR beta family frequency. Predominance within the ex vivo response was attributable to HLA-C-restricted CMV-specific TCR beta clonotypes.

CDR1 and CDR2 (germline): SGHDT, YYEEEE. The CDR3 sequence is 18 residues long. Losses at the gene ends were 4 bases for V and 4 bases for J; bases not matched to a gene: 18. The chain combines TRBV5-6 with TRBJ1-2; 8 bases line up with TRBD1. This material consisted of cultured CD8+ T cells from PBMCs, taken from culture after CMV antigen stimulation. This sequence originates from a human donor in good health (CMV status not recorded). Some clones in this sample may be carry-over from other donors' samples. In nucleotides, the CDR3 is TGTGCCAGCAGCCCGACCCGAACACGTACCGGGACAGGCTATGGCTACACCTTC. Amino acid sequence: CASSPTRTRTGTGYGYTF.